This TCR beta chain came from a study of blood T cell repertoires in COVID-19. Overall study context: Samples taken during acute and convalescent COVID-19 were collected in the United States, Italy and Spain. Nucleic acid was either cDNA or gDNA, and it came from T cells, B-cell-depleted T cells, or PBMCs.

Original processing notes: It was from reference gene primer amplification that nucleated cell counts were estimated. The data were produced by immunoSEQ multiplex PCR, yet TCRdb's version contains in-frame clones alone and is incomplete. V, J and clone size are those of that table, while D and trimming were read from the DNA. The sample lists 200,000 to 250,000 clones, 80% seen once, with under 8.5% in the top ten. CDR1 is KGHDR and CDR2 is SFDVKD in the germline V gene. The CDR3 has 16 residues. The J segment lost 1 base and the V segment lost 6 bases, leaving 6 bases of the junction unmatched. The rearrangement uses TRBV24-1 and TRBJ2-2; 8 nucleotides agree with TRBD1. The material sequenced was peripheral blood. This sequence was found in a woman between 70 and 85 years old with acute or convalescent COVID-19. This CDR3 reads CATSSWTGMNTGELFF. CDR3 nucleotides: TGTGCCACCAGTTCGTGGACAGGGATGAACACCGGGGAGCTGTTTTTT.